The T cell receptor beta chain described here comes from a study of blood T cell repertoires in COVID-19. Study-level information: From T cells, B-cell-depleted T cells, or PBMCs came the material, which was cDNA or gDNA.

TCRdb's copy holds only in-frame clones and misses some; the assay was immunoSEQ multiplex PCR. The repertoire holds 240,000 or so clones, roughly 80% seen once, with around 9.6% in the top ten. Source material: peripheral blood. The clonotype originates from a woman aged 80 or older with acute or convalescent COVID-19.

The CDR3 nucleotides read TGCGCCAGCAGCTCCGGGACAGGGGCTGGCACTGAAGCTTTCTTT. This sequence encodes CASSSGTGAGTEAFF. The rearrangement joins TRBV5-1 to TRBJ1-1, with TRBD1 matching over 10 bases. The CDR3 loop spans 15 amino acids. After removal of 3 bases from V and 4 bases from J, the junction contained 6 bases not matched to a gene. Per germline, CDR1 SGHRS and CDR2 YFSETQ. Variable domain in full (rest from reference TRBV5-1 and TRBJ1-1): KAGVTQTPRYLIKTRGQQVTLSCSPISGHRSVSWYQQTPGQGLQFLFEYFSETQRNKGNFPGRFSGRQFSNSRSEMNVSTLELGDSALYLCASSSGTGAGTEAFFGQGTRLTVV.